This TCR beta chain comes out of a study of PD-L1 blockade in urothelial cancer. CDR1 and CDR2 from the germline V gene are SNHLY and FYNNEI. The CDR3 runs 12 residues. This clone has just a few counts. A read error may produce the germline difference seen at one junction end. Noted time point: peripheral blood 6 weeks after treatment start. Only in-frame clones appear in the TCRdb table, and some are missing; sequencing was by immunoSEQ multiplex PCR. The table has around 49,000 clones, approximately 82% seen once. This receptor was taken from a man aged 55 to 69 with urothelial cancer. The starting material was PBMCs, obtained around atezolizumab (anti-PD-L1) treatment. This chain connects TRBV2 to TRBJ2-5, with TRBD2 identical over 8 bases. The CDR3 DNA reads TGTGCCAGCAGTGCTGGGAGCGGGGGCCACCACTTC. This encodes CASSAGSGGHHF. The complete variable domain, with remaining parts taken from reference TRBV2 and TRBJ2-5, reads EPEVTQTPSHQVTQMGQEVILRCVPISNHLYFYWYRQILGQKVEFLVSFYNNEISEKSEIFDDQFSVERPDGSNFTLKIRSTKLEDSAMYFCASSAGSGGHHFGPGTRLLVL.